This entry concerns a single T cell receptor beta chain. Per germline, CDR1 GTSNPN and CDR2 SVGIG (reference sequence). The V gene lost 4 bases and the J gene lost 4 bases, with 14 bases spanning the gap. The CDR3 is made up of 13 amino acids. Original methodology: By means of reference gene primer amplification, nucleated cell counts were estimated. Some clones are missing from TCRdb's copy, which holds only in-frame ones; the method was immunoSEQ multiplex PCR. Clonal size and the V and J genes are those of that table, whereas D and trimming came from the DNA. The table has 56,000 or so clones, 85% to 90% seen once. These data belong to a study of blood T cell repertoires in COVID-19.

This TCR came from a human donor in a cohort sampled during active COVID-19. Sequencing used peripheral blood. The V and J genes are TRBV30 and TRBJ2-7; D is perhaps TRBD2 (6 bases). This CDR3 is CAWTQAGRYEQYF. In DNA, the CDR3 is TGTGCCTGGACGCAGGCGGGAAGGTACGAGCAGTACTTC.